This T cell receptor beta chain is drawn from a study of regulatory T cells in long-lasting Graves disease. Time point defined: persistent/refractory GD, antithyroid drugs over 5 years with positive TRAb. Isolated PBMC RNA provided the starting material for the TCR library. Study-level results: TRBV28, TRBJ1-2 and TRBJ2-5 were favored in persistent disease. Persistent Graves' patients showed reduced TCR diversity versus newly diagnosed patients.

Researchers made TCR beta libraries by using iRepertoire HTBI primers and running Arm-PCR on CDR3 regions. Via MiXCR, TCRdb re-called the multiplex PCR reads, giving one row per CDR3 protein. The sample has over 250,000 distinct CDR3 sequences; roughly a fifth are singletons. With regard to this clonotype: The antigen remains undetermined.

Trimming stripped 3 bases from V and 0 bases from J, with 6 bases between. The CDR3 length is 14 residues. Germline V lookup: CDR1 SGHVS, CDR2 FQNEAQ. This clonotype was sampled from a female donor with Graves disease. This rearrangement joins TRBV7-8 to TRBJ2-1; D is undetermined. Sequenced here: peripheral blood mononuclear cells (PBMCs), sampled when the disease was refractory, from a patient treated with antithyroid drugs. The CDR3 coding sequence is TGTGCCAGCAGCTTTAGGAACTCCTACAATGAGCAGTTCTTC. Amino acid sequence: CASSFRNSYNEQFF.